A single sample gave rise to the 19 T cell receptor beta chains below, sequenced in a study of CD8 T cells in Susac syndrome. Random hexamers served to reverse transcribe roughly 0.45 to 1 ug RNA. TCRdb passed the immunoSEQ multiplex PCR reads through MiXCR, listing each CDR3 protein once. The sample holds 150,000 to 200,000 distinct CDR3 sequences, 85% to 95% seen once. The sample taken for sequencing was CD4+ T cells from PBMCs. The receptors were gathered from a human donor with Susac syndrome.

V and J are TRBV29-1 and TRBJ2-7; D is unclear. The CDR3 runs 11 residues. V shed 6 bases and J shed 4 bases, with 10 bases lying between them. CDR1 SQVTM and CDR2 ANQGSEA come from the germline V gene. The CDR3 DNA reads TGCAGCGTGTATAAAGGGTACGAGCAGTACTTC. It translates to CSVYKGYEQYF.

This sequence joins TRBV25-1 and TRBJ1-2; maybe TRBD1 (5 bases). The CDR3 is 14 residues long. Germline CDR1 reads MGHDK; CDR2 reads SYGVNS. V shed 4 bases and J shed 4 bases, with 13 bases lying between them. This CDR3 reads CASSVRGGTYGYTF. The CDR3 DNA reads as TGTGCCAGCAGTGTCCGAGGAGGGACCTATGGCTACACCTTC.

The chain has TRBV4-1 and TRBJ2-7; 10 bases are shared with TRBD1. The germline V gene has CDR1 MGHRA and CDR2 YSYEKL. The CDR3 has 14 amino acids. V trimming: 5 bases; J trimming: 5 bases; junction bases outside the gene matches: 6. The CDR3 nucleotides read TGCGCCAGCAGCATACAGACAGGGGGCGACGAGCAGTACTTC. This codes for CASSIQTGGDEQYF.

The chain has TRBV5-1 and TRBJ2-7; 7 nucleotides match TRBD2. Per germline, CDR1 SGHRS and CDR2 YFSETQ. The CDR3 runs to 17 residues. V shed 4 bases, J shed 0 bases, and the junction held 13 bases outside the gene matches. The CDR3 here is CASSLPLGGGHSYEQYF. In DNA, the CDR3 is TGCGCCAGCAGCCTTCCTCTTGGGGGAGGGCACTCCTACGAGCAGTACTTC.

The chain couples TRBV7-2 to TRBJ2-7; D call uncertain. Trimming left V 3 bases short and J 3 bases short, with 12 bases between. CDR3 length: 14 residues. Per the germline V gene, CDR1 is SGHTA and CDR2 is FQGNSA. The CDR3 here is CASSLGSGYYEQYF. CDR3 in DNA: TGTGCCAGCAGCTTGGGGTCGGGCTACTACGAGCAGTACTTC.

The chain is built from TRBV12-3 or TRBV12-4 and TRBJ1-2; D is possibly TRBD1 (5 bases). This CDR3 contains 16 residues. V shed 4 bases and J shed 3 bases, with 18 bases lying between them. The DNA for the CDR3 is TGTGCCAGCAGTTCCGAAAGGGGCCGGGGGTACTATGGCTACACCTTC. It specifies CASSSERGRGYYGYTF.

The chain has TRBV29-1 and TRBJ2-1, with TRBD1 matching over 9 bases. V shed 6 bases and J 2 bases; nucleotides not matched to a gene: 5. The CDR3 is made up of 14 amino acids. The germline CDR1 and CDR2 sequences are SQVTM and ANQGSEA. The CDR3 region has the DNA TGCAGCGTACCGGACAGGGGCACCTACAATGAGCAGTTCTTC. Protein product: CSVPDRGTYNEQFF.

This sequence joins TRBV12-3 or TRBV12-4 and TRBJ2-5; D is uncertain. The CDR3 covers 14 residues. The germline V and J ends were trimmed by 3 bases and 5 bases, with 13 bases remaining between them. The CDR3: CASSLSDSRETQYF. The CDR3 coding sequence is TGTGCCAGCAGTTTGTCGGATAGTCGGGAGACCCAGTACTTC.

This chain joins TRBV24-1 and TRBJ2-2; 8 positions agree with TRBD1. The CDR3 is made up of 16 amino acids. Germline CDR1 reads KGHDR; CDR2 reads SFDVKD. V was clipped by 5 bases and J by 0 bases; unmatched bases: 4. CDR3: CATSAPTGANTGELFF. The CDR3 DNA reads TGTGCCACCAGTGCCCCGACAGGGGCGAACACCGGGGAGCTGTTTTTT.

In the case of this clonotype: At one of its ends the junction is not consistent with the germline gene, which may arise from a read error. The J gene is TRBJ2-3, the V gene TRBV7-9; 8 nucleotides agree with TRBD2. There are 14 residues in the CDR3. Per germline, CDR1 SEHNR and CDR2 FQNEAQ (reference sequence). The CDR3 DNA reads as TGTGCCAGCAGTTTAGCGGGGAGCACAGATACGCAGTATTTT. It codes for CASSLAGSTDTQYF.

The chain carries TRBV3-1 and TRBJ2-1; D gene uncertain. This CDR3 region has 14 residues. Germline loops: CDR1 LGHDT, CDR2 YNNKEL (reference sequence). The V end lost 1 base, the J end lost 6 bases, and 10 bases lay between the germline ends. The CDR3 region is CASSQVERSNEQFF. The CDR3 coding sequence is TGTGCCAGCAGCCAAGTTGAAAGGAGCAATGAGCAGTTCTTC.

In its sample, this clonotype was seen once. V gene TRBV29-1 combines with J gene TRBJ1-2; D is perhaps TRBD1 (6 bases). The germline CDR1 and CDR2 sequences are SQVTM and ANQGSEA. This CDR3 has 11 residues. V lost 1 base, J lost 9 bases, and 9 bases lay in between. CDR3 in amino acids: CSVEGWDSYTF. The CDR3 coding sequence is TGCAGCGTTGAAGGTTGGGACAGCTACACCTTC.

V usage is TRBV6-5 and J usage is TRBJ1-2; TRBD1 agrees at 7 bases. This CDR3 is built from 13 residues. The ends lost 5 bases at V and 3 bases at J; junction bases unmatched: 3. The germline gives CDR1 MNHEY, CDR2 SVGAGI. The CDR3 sequence is CASSLTGDYGYTF. The CDR3 DNA reads TGTGCCAGCAGTCTTACAGGGGACTATGGCTACACCTTC.

This rearrangement joins TRBV15 to TRBJ2-3, with 7 bases lining up with TRBD1. The germline gives CDR1 LNHNV, CDR2 YYDKDF (reference sequence). The ends lost 0 bases at V and 6 bases at J; junction bases unmatched: 24. CDR3 length equals 21 residues. The DNA of the CDR3 is TGTGCCACCAGCAGAGATACGGGACAGAGAGGCGGCTGGTCGAGTCGGGATACGCAGTATTTT. It is translated as CATSRDTGQRGGWSSRDTQYF.

The J gene is TRBJ1-1, the V gene TRBV18; D uncertain. This CDR3 region has 14 residues. The germline CDR1 and CDR2 sequences are KGHSH and LQKENI. V dropped 2 bases and J dropped 3 bases, with 10 bases sitting between them. The DNA for the CDR3 is TGTGCCAGCTCACCAGGGGTCCATGACACTGAAGCTTTCTTT. Translation: CASSPGVHDTEAFF.

The J gene is TRBJ1-2, the V gene TRBV20-1, with D perhaps TRBD1 (5 bases). Trimming took off 0 bases at V and 8 bases at J, with 19 bases between the two ends. This CDR3 is 15 amino acids long. Germline V gene data show CDR1 as DFQATT and CDR2 as SNEGSKA (reference sequence). The CDR3 nucleotides read TGCAGTGCTAGAGATCCAGCGACTACAGGAGGAGGCTACACCTTC. Encoded protein: CSARDPATTGGGYTF.

This rearrangement joins TRBV29-1 to TRBJ2-5; unclear D gene. Trimming took off 4 bases at V and 1 base at J, with 10 bases between the two ends. This CDR3 has 13 amino acids. The V gene's germline CDR1 is SQVTM and CDR2 ANQGSEA. The CDR3 DNA reads TGCAGCGTTGGGCCTTCGAGCCAAGAGACCCAGTACTTC. This codes for CSVGPSSQETQYF.

The V gene is TRBV3-1, the J gene TRBJ2-7; no definite D call. With 1 base removed from V and 2 bases from J, the gap between germline ends came to 3 bases. The V gene's germline CDR1 is LGHDT and CDR2 YNNKEL (reference sequence). CDR3 length: 12 amino acids. CDR3 sequence (DNA): TGTGCCAGCAGCCAAGTGGCCTACGAGCAGTACTTC. Amino acid sequence: CASSQVAYEQYF.

The chain is built from TRBV2 and TRBJ2-1, with D tentatively TRBD1 (6 bases). The V end lost 6 bases, the J end lost 5 bases, and 11 bases lay between the germline ends. The germline gives CDR1 SNHLY, CDR2 FYNNEI. The CDR3 sequence is 13 residues long. The CDR3 spells CASSTQGNNEQFF. DNA of the CDR3: TGTGCCAGCAGCACACAGGGAAACAATGAGCAGTTCTTC.